Listed below are T cell receptor beta chains from one sample, sequenced in a study of shared clonotypes between healthy human individuals. Using immunoSEQ multiplex PCR, the repertoire was profiled, and TCRdb retains in-frame clones only, with some absent. The sample has about 1.1 million clones, about 80% seen once. The sequenced sample consisted of memory CD4+ T cells from PBMCs. The origin of the receptors is a man aged 18 to 35 in good health. Some clones in this sample may be carry-over from other donors' samples. Each CDR3 is given with its conserved first and last residue. A D gene is named only where the DNA matches it firmly. The size entry is marked missing in some rows and otherwise reads once, few, many or a size class.

>.|TRBJ2-1|.|TRBV7-3
CASSQPGGNEQFF
TGTGCCAGCAGCCAACCTGGCGGCAATGAGCAGTTCTTC
>.|TRBJ2-7|.|TRBV11-2
CASSPSPQGSYEQYF
TGTGCCAGCAGCCCAAGTCCACAGGGTTCCTACGAGCAGTACTTC
>.|TRBJ2-5|.|TRBV11-2
CASSLKGHRETQYF
TGTGCCAGCAGCTTAAAAGGACACCGGGAGACCCAGTACTTC
>.|TRBJ1-5|TRBD1|TRBV28
CASRQHRGPHNQPQHF
TGTGCCAGCAGGCAACACAGGGGACCCCACAATCAGCCCCAGCATTTT
>.|TRBJ1-5|.|TRBV5-1
CASSLGGGNQPQHF
TGCGCCAGCAGCTTAGGCGGGGGCAATCAGCCCCAGCATTTT
>few|TRBJ1-1|.|TRBV6-1
CASSVKGNTEAFF
TGTGCCAGCAGTGTGAAAGGGAACACTGAAGCTTTCTTT
>few|TRBJ2-3|.|TRBV5-1
CASRDRGGAADTQYF
TGCGCCAGCAGGGATAGGGGGGGCGCAGCAGATACGCAGTATTTT
>.|TRBJ1-1|TRBD1|TRBV18
CASSHPGQGNTEAFF
TGTGCCAGCTCACACCCGGGACAGGGGAACACTGAAGCTTTCTTT
>.|TRBJ1-4|TRBD1|TRBV27
CASSLRGGAGEKLFF
TGTGCCAGCAGCCTTAGAGGGGGCGCGGGCGAAAAACTGTTTTTT
>.|TRBJ2-2|TRBD1|TRBV29-1
CSGRKGQGTSGELFF
TGCAGCGGGAGAAAGGGACAGGGTACCTCCGGGGAGCTGTTTTTT
>.|TRBJ2-5|.|TRBV10-3
CATSTGSRGETQYF
TGTGCCACCTCGACAGGGTCTCGGGGGGAGACCCAGTACTTC
>.|TRBJ2-6|TRBD1|TRBV7-3
CASSLTPGGSGANVLTF
TGTGCCAGCAGCTTAACCCCAGGGGGCTCTGGGGCCAACGTCCTGACTTTC